Each of the 27 T cell receptor beta chains below was sequenced from the same sample in a study of blood T cell repertoires in COVID-19. Assay used: immunoSEQ multiplex PCR; TCRdb lists only in-frame clones, some missing. The table has a few hundred thousand clones, 80% to 90% seen once. The material sequenced was peripheral blood. The receptors were gathered from a man aged 45-65 years with active or convalescent COVID-19.

There are a few counts of this clone. The chain joins TRBV6-6 to TRBJ1-2, with D perhaps TRBD1 (5 bases). This CDR3 has 12 residues. Per the germline V gene, CDR1 is MNHNY and CDR2 is SVGAGI (reference sequence). DNA for the CDR3: TGTGGGGGCAGACGGTCTGGCTATGGCTACACCTTC. Translated: CGGRRSGYGYTF.

CDR3 sequence reads: CASSFLAGEYNEQFF. The CDR3 DNA reads TGCGCCAGCAGCTTCCTAGCGGGAGAGTACAATGAGCAGTTCTTC. The V gene is TRBV5-1, the J gene TRBJ2-1, with 10 bases that match TRBD2. The CDR3 length is 15 residues. With 2 bases clipped from V and 4 bases from J, the junction kept 3 bases outside the gene matches. CDR1 SGHRS and CDR2 YFSETQ come from the germline V gene.

The chain combines TRBV7-9 with TRBJ2-3, with D unclear. The CDR3 length is 13 residues. Germline V gene data show CDR1 as SEHNR and CDR2 as FQNEAQ (reference sequence). Trimming removed 4 bases at V and 8 bases at J, with 13 bases between. The CDR3 nucleotides are TGTGCCAGCAGCTCCCGAGGTCGACTTACGCAGTATTTT. Encoded protein: CASSSRGRLTQYF. Drawing the rest from reference TRBV7-9 and TRBJ2-3, the complete variable domain is DTGVSQNPRHKITKRGQNVTFRCDPISEHNRLYWYRQTLGQGPEFLTYFQNEAQLEKSRLLSDRFSAERPKGSFSTLEIQRTEQGDSAMYLCASSSRGRLTQYFGPGTRLTVL.

J is TRBJ2-1 and V is TRBV9, with D possibly matching TRBD2 (6 bases). The CDR3 contains 13 residues. Per germline, CDR1 SGDLS and CDR2 YYNGEE. Trimming stripped 3 bases from V and 11 bases from J, with 15 bases between. CDR3: CASSGLVKGKQFF. CDR3 coding DNA: TGTGCCAGCAGCGGACTAGTAAAGGGGAAGCAGTTCTTC.

This clone was seen once. The chain is built from TRBV19 and TRBJ2-7; TRBD2 matches 15 bases. Germline V gene data show CDR1 as LNHDA and CDR2 as SQIVND (reference sequence). The CDR3 contains 17 residues. V was pared by 4 bases and J by 2 bases, with 6 bases of the junction left unmatched. CDR3 in DNA: TGTGCCAGTAGTAGCCCGGGACTAGCGGGAGGCGCCTACGAGCAGTACTTC. Its protein product is CASSSPGLAGGAYEQYF. Filled out from reference TRBV19 and TRBJ2-7, the complete variable domain reads DGGITQSPKYLFRKEGQNVTLSCEQNLNHDAMYWYRQDPGQGLRLIYYSQIVNDFQKGDIAEGYSVSREKKESFPLTVTSAQKNPTAFYLCASSSPGLAGGAYEQYFGPGTRLTVT.

J is TRBJ2-2 and V is TRBV7-6; TRBD2 matches at 9 bases. From germline, CDR1 is SGHVS and CDR2 FNYEAQ. The J segment lost 0 bases and the V segment lost 2 bases, leaving 7 bases of the junction unmatched. The CDR3 totals 18 residues. CDR3 nucleotide sequence: TGTGCCAGCAGCTTAAGGCTAGCGGGGAGTTCGAACACCGGGGAGCTGTTTTTT. Protein: CASSLRLAGSSNTGELFF.

The chain combines TRBV9 with TRBJ2-1; D remains unclear. The CDR3 loop spans 12 amino acids. Germline CDR1 reads SGDLS; CDR2 reads YYNGEE. V was clipped by 0 bases and J by 10 bases, with 8 bases between them. The CDR3 protein is CASSVVIGEQFF. The CDR3 bases are TGTGCCAGCAGCGTAGTGATCGGGGAGCAGTTCTTC.

The chain employs TRBV5-4 and TRBJ1-5; TRBD1 might be the D (5 bases). The CDR3 length is 18 residues. The germline gives CDR1 SGHNT, CDR2 YYREEE (reference sequence). With 5 bases removed from V and 0 bases from J, the gap between germline ends came to 21 bases. The CDR3 loop is CASSPQGVPDYSNQPQHF. CDR3 DNA: TGTGCCAGCAGTCCTCAAGGGGTGCCGGATTATAGCAATCAGCCCCAGCATTTT.

V usage is TRBV7-8 and J usage is TRBJ2-3; unclear D gene. CDR1 and CDR2 from the germline V gene are SGHVS and FQNEAQ. The CDR3 consists of 14 residues. Trimming cost V 8 bases and J 3 bases, with 15 bases left between them. CDR3 sequence reads: CASGLLLQTDTQYF. CDR3 nucleotide sequence: TGTGCCAGCGGCCTACTACTTCAGACAGATACGCAGTATTTT.

This CDR3 is CASSEGDRGPYNEQFF. The CDR3 nucleotides read TGCGCCAGCAGTGAGGGGGACAGGGGACCCTACAATGAGCAGTTCTTC. The chain couples TRBV10-1 to TRBJ2-1, with 10 positions matching TRBD1. In germline, CDR1 is WNHNN, CDR2 SYGVQD (reference sequence). This CDR3 region has 16 residues. The V gene end was trimmed by 2 bases and the J gene end by 2 bases; junction bases not matched to a gene: 3.

V usage is TRBV11-3 and J usage is TRBJ2-1; D unclear. The CDR3 spans 13 residues. The V end lost 1 base, the J end lost 4 bases, and 5 bases lay between the germline ends. Looked up from germline, CDR1 is SGHNT and CDR2 is YENEEA. CDR3 sequence reads: CASSLGSYNEQFF. The CDR3, as DNA: TGTGCCAGCAGCTTAGGTTCTTACAATGAGCAGTTCTTC.

The chain recombines TRBV6-2 or TRBV6-3 with TRBJ1-1; 7 nucleotides line up with TRBD1. The junction had 14 bases not matched to a gene; V was cut back by 6 bases and J by 10 bases. CDR1 and CDR2 from the germline V gene are MNHEY and SVGEGT. This CDR3 contains 14 residues. In DNA form, the CDR3 reads TGTGCCAGCAGCCTCCAACAGGGGTCGGGGCTAGCTTTCTTT. This encodes CASSLQQGSGLAFF.

This clone has a single count. The chain combines TRBV5-1 with TRBJ2-7; 9 positions agree with TRBD1. Unmatched junction bases numbered 4, after V lost 3 bases and J lost 6 bases. Germline-derived CDR1 and CDR2 are SGHRS and YFSETQ. The CDR3 length is 13 residues. The CDR3 is CASSWTGVSEQYF. The CDR3 bases are TGCGCCAGCAGCTGGACAGGGGTGAGCGAGCAGTACTTC. Full variable domain (outside the CDR3, taken from reference TRBV5-1 and TRBJ2-7): KAGVTQTPRYLIKTRGQQVTLSCSPISGHRSVSWYQQTPGQGLQFLFEYFSETQRNKGNFPGRFSGRQFSNSRSEMNVSTLELGDSALYLCASSWTGVSEQYFGPGTRLTVT.

The V gene is TRBV5-4, the J gene TRBJ2-7, with D tentatively TRBD1 (7 bases). Germline V gene sequence: CDR1 SGHNT, CDR2 YYREEE (reference sequence). Trimming took off 3 bases at V and 2 bases at J, with 21 bases between the two ends. The CDR3 consists of 17 residues. The chain's CDR3 is CASSSRRGDRNAYEQYF. CDR3 sequence (DNA): TGTGCCAGCAGCTCAAGGAGGGGGGACAGAAACGCCTACGAGCAGTACTTC.

J is TRBJ1-5 and V is TRBV15; D ambiguous. Germline values: CDR1 LNHNV, CDR2 YYDKDF (reference sequence). V was clipped by 8 bases and J by 6 bases, with 11 bases between them. The CDR3 runs to 12 residues. The DNA for the CDR3 is TGTGCCACCGGTCCCTACGGTCAGCCCCAGCATTTT. Its protein product is CATGPYGQPQHF.

The rearrangement links TRBV4-2 to TRBJ2-3, with a possible D match to TRBD2 (5 bases). Germline V gene lookup returns CDR1 LGHNA and CDR2 YNFKEQ. Trimming stripped 5 bases from V and 8 bases from J, with 11 bases between. This CDR3 contains 12 residues. The CDR3 loop reads CASSGGEGTQYF. In DNA form, the CDR3 reads TGTGCCAGCAGCGGCGGCGAGGGTACGCAGTATTTT.

The CDR3 here is CSADTGGYTF. CDR3 nucleotides: TGCAGTGCCGATACAGGAGGCTACACCTTC. The chain links TRBV20-1 to TRBJ1-2; D might be TRBD1 (5 bases). Germline values: CDR1 DFQATT, CDR2 SNEGSKA (reference sequence). This CDR3 has 10 residues. The ends were cut back, 6 bases at V and 8 bases at J, with 10 bases in the middle.

The chain links TRBV7-9 to TRBJ2-2; 9 positions match TRBD1. In germline, CDR1 is SEHNR, CDR2 FQNEAQ (reference sequence). Unmatched junction bases numbered 6, after V lost 5 bases and J lost 5 bases. There are 15 residues in the CDR3. This CDR3 reads CASSPQQGATGELFF. CDR3 in DNA: TGTGCCAGCAGCCCCCAACAGGGGGCTACCGGGGAGCTGTTTTTT. Looking up the rest from reference TRBV7-9 and TRBJ2-2 gives the full variable domain: DTGVSQNPRHKITKRGQNVTFRCDPISEHNRLYWYRQTLGQGPEFLTYFQNEAQLEKSRLLSDRFSAERPKGSFSTLEIQRTEQGDSAMYLCASSPQQGATGELFFGEGSRLTVL.

This clone is a singleton in its sample. The V gene is TRBV15, the J gene TRBJ2-3; perhaps TRBD1 as D (5 bases). Looked up from germline, CDR1 is LNHNV and CDR2 is YYDKDF (reference sequence). CDR3 length equals 14 residues. Deletions cut 0 bases from V and 1 base from J, with 5 bases between. The CDR3 DNA is TGTGCCACCAGCAGAGACAGGGGCACAGATACGCAGTATTTT. It is translated as CATSRDRGTDTQYF. Complete variable domain (other parts from reference TRBV15 and TRBJ2-3): DAMVIQNPRYQVTQFGKPVTLSCSQTLNHNVMYWYQQKSSQAPKLLFHYYDKDFNNEADTPDNFQSRRPNTSFCFLDIRSPGLGDTAMYLCATSRDRGTDTQYFGPGTRLTVL.

The chain is built from TRBV6-4 and TRBJ1-4; D gene ambiguous. Germline V CDR1 and CDR2: MRHNA, SNTAGT. The CDR3 has 13 residues. The V end lost 9 bases, the J end lost 8 bases, and 16 bases lay between the germline ends. In DNA form, the CDR3 reads TGTGCCAGAAAATATCTCTATTGCGAAAAACTGTTTTTT. Encoded protein: CARKYLYCEKLFF.

CDR3 protein: CASSPAGSNEKLFF. The DNA of the CDR3 is TGCGCCAGCAGCCCGGCGGGTTCTAATGAAAAACTGTTTTTT. The chain is built from TRBV4-1 and TRBJ1-4; D gene ambiguous. Germline CDR1 is MGHRA and CDR2 is YSYEKL. The CDR3 length is 14 residues. With 4 bases removed from V and 3 bases from J, the gap between germline ends came to 9 bases.

The chain carries TRBV28 and TRBJ1-2; D is uncertain. Per the germline V gene, CDR1 is MDHEN and CDR2 is SYDVKM. Deletions cut 3 bases from V and 5 bases from J, with 7 bases between. This CDR3 region has 12 residues. The CDR3 DNA reads TGTGCCAGCAGTTTCGCCAGGTATGGCTACACCTTC. The encoded protein is CASSFARYGYTF.

This chain connects TRBV9 to TRBJ1-3; no definite D call. CDR3 length equals 14 residues. Germline V gives CDR1 SGDLS, CDR2 YYNGEE. The V gene lost 4 bases and the J gene lost 2 bases, with 10 bases spanning the gap. The CDR3 spells CASSTRGAGNTIYF. The CDR3 bases are TGTGCCAGCAGCACCAGAGGAGCTGGAAACACCATATATTTT.

The chain combines TRBV3-1 (or the pseudogene TRBV3-2) with TRBJ2-3, with TRBD2 matching over 16 bases. V was clipped by 0 bases and J by 5 bases; unmatched bases: 5. Per germline, CDR1 LGHDT and CDR2 YNNKEL (reference sequence). The CDR3 sequence is 18 residues long. CDR3 coding DNA: TGTGCCAGCAGCCAAGATCCAGGGACTAGCGGGAGGGTAGATACGCAGTATTTT. Its translation is CASSQDPGTSGRVDTQYF.

This rearrangement joins TRBV3-1 (or the pseudogene TRBV3-2) to TRBJ2-1; 8 bases line up with TRBD2. Trimming took 1 base from V and 6 from J; bases not matched to a gene: 5. The CDR3 runs 15 residues. Germline V lookup: CDR1 LGHDT, CDR2 YNNKEL (reference sequence). The CDR3 bases are TGTGCCAGCAGCCAAGTAAACGGGAGGGTCAATGAGCAGTTCTTC. The encoded protein is CASSQVNGRVNEQFF.

The J gene is TRBJ1-5, the V gene TRBV6-5; 9 bases fit TRBD1. The germline gives CDR1 MNHEY, CDR2 SVGAGI. V gave up 6 bases and J gave up 6 bases; unmatched junction bases: 6. The CDR3 runs 14 residues. Here the CDR3 DNA reads TGTGCCAGCAGGTCGACAGGGGGAGGTCAGCCCCAGCATTTT. Translated: CASRSTGGGQPQHF.

The rearrangement uses TRBV9 and TRBJ1-2, with TRBD1 as a possible D gene (5 bases). V was shortened by 4 bases and J by 8 bases, with 18 bases between the two germline ends. CDR1 SGDLS and CDR2 YYNGEE come from the germline V gene. The CDR3 spans 14 residues. CDR3 sequence: CASSPLARVGGYTF. The CDR3 DNA reads TGTGCCAGCAGCCCCCTTGCCAGGGTAGGCGGCTACACCTTC.